This section outlines one TCR beta chain sequence together with its context. Clones were sequenced by immunoSEQ multiplex PCR, and TCRdb holds only the in-frame ones, with some missing. The sample yields approximately 160,000 clones, around 82% seen once. The data derive from a study of blood T cell repertoires in COVID-19. CDR3 length: 16 amino acids. Trimming left V 4 bases short and J 4 bases short, with 19 bases between. Germline CDR1 ENHRY, CDR2 SYGVKD. The clonotype originates from a man in his sixties who had recovered from COVID-19. Sample: peripheral blood. V gene TRBV10-3 combines with J gene TRBJ1-1; D is perhaps TRBD1 (6 bases). Here the CDR3 DNA reads TGTGCCATCAGTGGATACTTCCAGGAAGGGGGCACTGAAGCTTTCTTT. It is translated as CAISGYFQEGGTEAFF.